This record concerns one T cell receptor (beta chain) sequence. Its target is unknown. Germline values: CDR1 SQVTM, CDR2 ANQGSEA. This CDR3 contains 13 residues. V lost 2 bases and J 6 bases, leaving 11 bases between the germline ends. The data were taken from a study of T cell responses to AZD1222 COVID-19 vaccine. Assay: immunoSEQ multiplex PCR; the TCRdb copy retains only in-frame clones and omits some. The table shows some 140,000 clones, with over 75% occurring only once. Study-wide findings and caveats: Baseline seropositivity occurred in only 5 to 7 AZD1222 recipients.

The chain couples TRBV29-1 to TRBJ2-4; tentatively, D is TRBD2 (6 bases). The sequence came from an adult who received the AZD1222 COVID-19 vaccine. The material was peripheral blood, obtained 28 days after the second AZD1222 dose. DNA for the CDR3: TGCAGCGTTGAACGGGGGACTGGAAACATTCAGTACTTC. Amino acid sequence: CSVERGTGNIQYF.